This T cell receptor (beta chain) was sequenced during a study of shared T cell receptors in the human thymus. The V and J ends lost 6 bases and 10 bases respectively, with 21 bases between them. The CDR3 consists of 14 residues. Germline V CDR1 and CDR2: MDHEN, SYDVKM. The data were produced by immunoSEQ multiplex PCR, yet TCRdb's version contains in-frame clones alone and is incomplete. The table has 600,000 to 900,000 clones, 80% to 90% seen once. This same sample was also taken into another study, of human thymus T cells. That work adds: A high degree of thymic repertoire overlap among unrelated individuals was reported in related research.

Material for sequencing was thymocytes. V usage is TRBV28 and J usage is TRBJ1-1; maybe TRBD1 (6 bases). The source of this sequence is a girl younger than two with a congenital heart defect. The CDR3 coding sequence is TGTGCCAGCAGCCAACGGATAAGACAGGTCGGAGCTTTCTTT. Protein product: CASSQRIRQVGAFF.